These 25 T cell receptor beta chains share one sample of origin, sequenced in a study of TIL therapy for anti-PD-1-resistant metastatic lung cancer. The time point here: pre-treatment sample, taken before nivolumab and TIL therapy. The libraries were made with immunoSEQ v3. Repertoires were generated with immunoSEQ multiplex PCR, while TCRdb's copy carries only in-frame clones and drops some. The sample yields 20,000 to 25,000 clones, 78% seen once. Sample: blood, taken at baseline. The receptor set was obtained from a person aged 25 to 85 with non-small cell lung cancer.

J is TRBJ2-2 and V is TRBV6-1, with TRBD1 matching over 8 bases. Trimming at V came to 5 bases and at J to 6 bases, leaving 5 bases not matched to a gene. CDR3 length: 14 residues. The germline CDR1 and CDR2 sequences are MNHNS and SASEGT. For the CDR3, the DNA is TGTGCCAGCAGTACACGGACAGGGCCCGGGGAGCTGTTTTTT. Its translation is CASSTRTGPGELFF.

The chain joins TRBV10-3 to TRBJ2-3; 8 bases are a match to TRBD2. V was clipped by 4 bases and J by 3 bases; unmatched bases: 12. The CDR3 loop spans 17 amino acids. Germline V gene lookup returns CDR1 ENHRY and CDR2 SYGVKD. The chain's CDR3 is CAISVTSGGPVTDTQYF. The DNA of the CDR3 is TGTGCCATCAGTGTAACCTCGGGGGGGCCCGTGACAGATACGCAGTATTTT.

The chain carries TRBV29-1 and TRBJ2-2; possibly TRBD2 for D (5 bases). There are 14 residues in the CDR3. The V and J ends lost 1 base and 1 base respectively, with 7 bases between them. Germline V gene data show CDR1 as SQVTM and CDR2 as ANQGSEA. The CDR3 DNA follows: TGCAGCGTTGAAGGAGGACTGAACACCGGGGAGCTGTTTTTT. Translated: CSVEGGLNTGELFF.

The chain employs TRBV5-1 and TRBJ2-5, with D uncertain. Trimming removed 1 base at V and 0 bases at J, with 10 bases between. Germline values: CDR1 SGHRS, CDR2 YFSETQ. This CDR3 is built from 15 residues. The CDR3 DNA reads as TGCGCCAGCAGCTTGATTTTTCCAGACCAAGAGACCCAGTACTTC. It codes for CASSLIFPDQETQYF.

The rearrangement uses TRBV19 and TRBJ1-5; a possible D gene is TRBD1 (5 bases). V lost 7 bases and J 13 bases, leaving 20 bases between the germline ends. The germline CDR1 and CDR2 sequences are LNHDA and SQIVND (reference sequence). The CDR3 covers 13 residues. In nucleotides, the CDR3 is TGTGCCAGTATTGAGAGCGTATTGGGACGGCAGCATTTT. The encoded protein is CASIESVLGRQHF.

V and J are TRBV19 and TRBJ1-1; D is uncertain. Germline values: CDR1 LNHDA, CDR2 SQIVND (reference sequence). With 5 bases removed from V and 1 base from J, the gap between germline ends came to 11 bases. This CDR3 has 14 residues. The CDR3 sequence: CASSHEGGNTEAFF. The CDR3 DNA reads TGTGCCAGTAGTCACGAGGGAGGGAACACTGAAGCTTTCTTT.

This sequence joins TRBV15 and TRBJ2-7; D unresolved. The ends were cut back, 0 bases at V and 4 bases at J, with 10 bases in the middle. Per germline, CDR1 LNHNV and CDR2 YYDKDF (reference sequence). The CDR3 spans 14 residues. The CDR3 DNA reads as TGTGCCACCAGCAGAGAGGGCAGGAGTTACGAGCAGTACTTC. Its translation is CATSREGRSYEQYF. The whole variable domain, remainder taken from reference TRBV15 and TRBJ2-7, is DAMVIQNPRYQVTQFGKPVTLSCSQTLNHNVMYWYQQKSSQAPKLLFHYYDKDFNNEADTPDNFQSRRPNTSFCFLDIRSPGLGDTAMYLCATSREGRSYEQYFGPGTRLTVT.

The J gene is TRBJ1-1, the V gene TRBV18, with D tentatively TRBD1 (6 bases). Trimming took off 6 bases at V and 1 base at J, with 12 bases between the two ends. The CDR3 has 14 residues. Germline CDR1 reads KGHSH; CDR2 reads LQKENI. This chain's CDR3 is CASSWTASNTEAFF. CDR3 nucleotides: TGTGCCAGCTCCTGGACAGCCTCGAACACTGAAGCTTTCTTT. Full variable domain (outside the CDR3, taken from reference TRBV18 and TRBJ1-1): NAGVMQNPRHLVRRRGQEARLRCSPMKGHSHVYWYRQLPEEGLKFMVYLQKENIIDESGMPKERFSAEFPKEGPSILRIQQVVRGDSAAYFCASSWTASNTEAFFGQGTRLTVV.

This CDR3 reads CASSPLRGHLHF. The CDR3 DNA sequence: TGTGCCAGCAGTCCACTCCGGGGGCACCTCCACTTT. V is TRBV27 and J is TRBJ1-6, with D tentatively TRBD1 (6 bases). CDR3 length: 12 amino acids. V gave up 5 bases and J gave up 15 bases, with 14 bases separating them. The germline gives CDR1 MNHEY, CDR2 SMNVEV (reference sequence).

The rearrangement uses TRBV5-1 and TRBJ2-3, with TRBD1 identical over 7 bases. The CDR3 totals 15 residues. The trim removed 0 bases at V and 0 bases at J, leaving 1 base unmatched. Germline V gene lookup returns CDR1 SGHRS and CDR2 YFSETQ. In DNA form, the CDR3 reads TGCGCCAGCAGCTTGGTGGGACAGAGCACAGATACGCAGTATTTT. It translates to CASSLVGQSTDTQYF.

The chain recombines TRBV11-3 with TRBJ2-2; D may be TRBD1 (5 bases). The V gene's germline CDR1 is SGHNT and CDR2 YENEEA. V shed 1 base and J shed 3 bases, with 9 bases lying between them. The CDR3 is made up of 15 amino acids. The CDR3 sequence: CASSLVAGYTGELFF. The CDR3 region has the DNA TGTGCCAGCAGCTTAGTGGCAGGGTACACCGGGGAGCTGTTTTTT. Using reference TRBV11-3 and TRBJ2-2 for the parts outside the CDR3, the full variable domain is EAGVVQSPRYKIIEKKQPVAFWCNPISGHNTLYWYLQNLGQGPELLIRYENEEAVDDSQLPKDRFSAERLKGVDSTLKIQPAELGDSAVYLCASSLVAGYTGELFFGEGSRLTVL.

Worth noting for this clone: Distinct nucleotide sequences in the sample also encode this CDR3. V usage is TRBV5-1 and J usage is TRBJ2-2; 15 bases line up with TRBD2. The V gene's germline CDR1 is SGHRS and CDR2 YFSETQ. After removal of 3 bases from V and 4 bases from J, the junction contained 7 bases not matched to a gene. The CDR3 totals 18 residues. The CDR3: CASSSGLAGGPGTGELFF. CDR3 in DNA: TGCGCCAGCAGCTCCGGACTAGCGGGGGGGCCAGGCACCGGGGAGCTGTTTTTT.

The chain carries TRBV7-9 and TRBJ2-3, with D possibly being TRBD1 or TRBD2 (5 bases each). CDR3 length equals 14 residues. With 1 base removed from V and 6 bases from J, the gap between germline ends came to 11 bases. CDR1 and CDR2 (germline): SEHNR, FQNEAQ (reference sequence). The CDR3 loop is CASSLGQPGDTQYF. In nucleotides, the CDR3 is TGTGCCAGCAGCTTAGGACAGCCGGGGGATACGCAGTATTTT.

J is TRBJ1-5 and V is TRBV10-3; the match to TRBD1 covers 7 bases. Trimming removed 10 bases from V and 5 bases from J; junction bases left unmatched: 8. Germline CDR1 reads ENHRY; CDR2 reads SYGVKD. The CDR3 has 13 residues. For the CDR3, the DNA is TGTGCCACCTCCGGGACAGAGGATCAGCCCCAGCATTTT. Amino acids: CATSGTEDQPQHF.

The chain joins TRBV27 to TRBJ2-1, with 7 bases aligning to TRBD2. The CDR3 consists of 15 residues. V shed 6 bases, J shed 5 bases, and the junction held 10 bases outside the gene matches. Germline assignment: CDR1 MNHEY and CDR2 SMNVEV (reference sequence). The CDR3: CASRASGISNNEQFF. As DNA, the CDR3 is TGTGCCAGCAGAGCGAGCGGGATTTCTAACAATGAGCAGTTCTTC.

The chain recombines TRBV5-5 with TRBJ1-1, with a possible D match to TRBD1 (5 bases). Germline V gives CDR1 SGHKS, CDR2 YYEKEE (reference sequence). The CDR3 extends over 13 amino acids. Trimming removed 3 bases from V and 4 bases from J, with 10 bases in between. CDR3 residues: CASSWPTVTEAFF. In nucleotides, the CDR3 is TGTGCCAGCAGCTGGCCGACAGTCACTGAAGCTTTCTTT. The entire variable domain, with the rest obtained from reference TRBV5-5 and TRBJ1-1, is as follows: DAGVTQSPTHLIKTRGQQVTLRCSPISGHKSVSWYQQVLGQGPQFIFQYYEKEERGRGNFPDRFSARQFPNYSSELNVNALLLGDSALYLCASSWPTVTEAFFGQGTRLTVV.

The rearrangement links TRBV6-4 to TRBJ2-3; D might be TRBD2 (6 bases). V gave up 4 bases and J gave up 0 bases, with 11 bases separating them. This CDR3 contains 15 residues. CDR1 and CDR2 (germline): MRHNA, SNTAGT. Here the CDR3 DNA reads TGTGCCAGCAGTGTAGGGGACTCTAGCACAGATACGCAGTATTTT. This encodes CASSVGDSSTDTQYF.

The chain is built from TRBV19 and TRBJ1-1; possibly TRBD1 for D (5 bases). CDR3 length: 14 residues. CDR1 and CDR2 from the germline V gene are LNHDA and SQIVND (reference sequence). Deletions cut 5 bases from V and 9 bases from J, with 19 bases between. CDR3 region: CASSDTGTVGKAFF. The CDR3 nucleotides read TGTGCCAGTAGTGATACCGGGACGGTTGGGAAAGCTTTCTTT.

For the CDR3, the DNA is TGTGCCAGCAGCCGACAGGGCAGCTACGAGCAGTACTTC. This sequence encodes CASSRQGSYEQYF. The genes are TRBV7-9 and TRBJ2-7; 7 bases line up with TRBD1. Germline CDR1 and CDR2: SEHNR and FQNEAQ (reference sequence). Trimming cost V 5 bases and J 3 bases; bases outside gene matches: 4. The CDR3 contains 13 residues. The variable domain in full, with the rest retrieved from reference TRBV7-9 and TRBJ2-7, is DTGVSQNPRHKITKRGQNVTFRCDPISEHNRLYWYRQTLGQGPEFLTYFQNEAQLEKSRLLSDRFSAERPKGSFSTLEIQRTEQGDSAMYLCASSRQGSYEQYFGPGTRLTVT.

V and J are TRBV11-1 and TRBJ2-5; 9 bases agree with TRBD1. The germline CDR1 and CDR2 sequences are SGHAT and FQDESV (reference sequence). The CDR3 runs to 16 residues. J lost 7 bases, V lost 6 bases, and 15 bases had no gene match. CDR3 sequence (DNA): TGTGCCAGCAGACCCACAGGGGGCATTCCCTTAGGGACCCAGTACTTC. Protein product: CASRPTGGIPLGTQYF.

This sequence joins TRBV28 and TRBJ1-1; D gene uncertain. The CDR3 consists of 15 residues. Looked up from germline, CDR1 is MDHEN and CDR2 is SYDVKM. Trimming took off 6 bases at V and 3 bases at J, with 17 bases between the two ends. CDR3 nucleotides: TGTGCCAGCAGCCAAATCCGGGGTAAGGACACTGAAGCTTTCTTT. Encoded protein: CASSQIRGKDTEAFF. The complete variable domain, with remaining parts taken from reference TRBV28 and TRBJ1-1, reads DVKVTQSSRYLVKRTGEKVFLECVQDMDHENMFWYRQDPGLGLRLIYFSYDVKMKEKGDIPEGYSVSREKKERFSLILESASTNQTSMYLCASSQIRGKDTEAFFGQGTRLTVV.

V usage is TRBV4-1 and J usage is TRBJ1-5; unclear D gene. CDR1 and CDR2 from the germline V gene are MGHRA and YSYEKL. V was cut by 6 bases and J by 2 bases, with 8 bases left in between. The CDR3 is made up of 13 amino acids. CDR3 protein: CASSAYGNQPQHF. The CDR3 bases are TGCGCCAGCAGTGCTTACGGCAATCAGCCCCAGCATTTT.

The gene calls are TRBV5-1 and TRBJ1-4; D may be TRBD1 (6 bases). This CDR3 is 14 amino acids long. V lost 4 bases and J 2 bases, leaving 9 bases between the germline ends. Germline V gene sequence: CDR1 SGHRS, CDR2 YFSETQ. As DNA, the CDR3 is TGCGCCAGCAGCAAGGGGGGGACTAATGAAAAACTGTTTTTT. Amino acids: CASSKGGTNEKLFF.

The J gene is TRBJ2-5, the V gene TRBV9, with D possibly being TRBD2 (5 bases). The CDR3 sequence is 13 residues long. V was clipped by 7 bases and J by 5 bases, with 15 bases between them. CDR1 is SGDLS, CDR2 YYNGEE, per germline. CDR3 protein: CASSAGVRETQYF. CDR3 nucleotides: TGTGCCAGCTCCGCGGGCGTCAGGGAGACCCAGTACTTC.

This clone has a handful of counts. This rearrangement joins TRBV5-1 to TRBJ2-5, with D possibly being TRBD1 (7 bases). Germline V gene data show CDR1 as SGHRS and CDR2 as YFSETQ. There are 15 residues in the CDR3. The ends were cut back, 5 bases at V and 3 bases at J, with 17 bases in the middle. DNA of the CDR3: TGCGCCAGCAGTATCAGGGGGGCCGGAGAAGAGACCCAGTACTTC. Protein: CASSIRGAGEETQYF.